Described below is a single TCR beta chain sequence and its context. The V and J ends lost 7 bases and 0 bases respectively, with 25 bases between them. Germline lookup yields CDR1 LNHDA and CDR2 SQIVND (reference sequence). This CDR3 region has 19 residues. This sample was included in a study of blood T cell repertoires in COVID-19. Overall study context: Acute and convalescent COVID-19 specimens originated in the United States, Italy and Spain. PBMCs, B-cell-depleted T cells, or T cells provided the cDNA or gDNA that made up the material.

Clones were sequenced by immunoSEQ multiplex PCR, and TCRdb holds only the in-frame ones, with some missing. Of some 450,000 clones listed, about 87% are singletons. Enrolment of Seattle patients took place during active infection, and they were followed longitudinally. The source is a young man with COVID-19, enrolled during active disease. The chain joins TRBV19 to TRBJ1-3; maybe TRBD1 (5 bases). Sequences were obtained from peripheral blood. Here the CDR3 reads CASTTLRGKGPSSGNTIYF. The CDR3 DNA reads TGTGCCAGTACCACATTAAGGGGTAAAGGGCCATCCTCTGGAAACACCATATATTTT.